These T cell receptor beta chains were read from a single sample in a study of radiotherapy plus CTLA-4 blockade in lung cancer. Profiling relied on immunoSEQ multiplex PCR, and the TCRdb table lists in-frame clones only, not all of them. The sample includes about 90,000 clones, about 78% of them seen just once. The input for sequencing was peripheral blood, taken from a patient treated with radiotherapy plus ipilimumab. Receptor source: a human donor with non-small cell lung cancer that progressed on radiotherapy plus ipilimumab. Both conserved end residues are part of each CDR3. The D gene is left open where the match is weak. A row's size may be missing; if present it is once, few, many or a size class.

clone size	D gene	V gene	J gene	CDR3 DNA	CDR3 protein
few	-	TRBV19	TRBJ1-5	TGTGCCAGTAGTATAAGGGGTGGTGCAGGGGCCAATCAGCCCCAGCATTTT	CASSIRGGAGANQPQHF
-	-	TRBV28	TRBJ1-4	TGTGCCAGCAAGGCTCGGGACGCAACTAATGAAAAACTGTTTTTT	CASKARDATNEKLFF
-	TRBD1	TRBV19	TRBJ2-7	TGTGCCAGTAGACAAACCGGGACAGGGAACGAGCAGTACTTC	CASRQTGTGNEQYF
-	TRBD1	TRBV4-3	TRBJ1-2	TGCGCCAGCAGCCAAGGCGGACAGGGCCTTAACTATGGCTACACCTTC	CASSQGGQGLNYGYTF
-	-	TRBV5-1	TRBJ1-1	TGCGCCAGCAGGTTGGAGAGTAAGAACACTGAAGCTTTCTTT	CASRLESKNTEAFF
-	-	TRBV7-9	TRBJ2-4	TGTGCCAGCAGCTTAGAGGGGACGGCCAAAAACATTCAGTACTTC	CASSLEGTAKNIQYF
few	-	TRBV5-6	TRBJ2-2	TGTGCCAGCAGCTTCGACCCCTACCTGGGGGAGCTGTTTTTT	CASSFDPYLGELFF
-	-	TRBV20-1	TRBJ1-2	TGCAGTCCGGCCCCTGTCAATGGCTACACCTTC	CSPAPVNGYTF
once	TRBD1	TRBV27	TRBJ2-5	TGTGCCAGCAGTTCCCTGGGCAGGGGGCGGGAGACCCAGTACTTC	CASSSLGRGRETQYF
few	TRBD2	TRBV11-2	TRBJ2-1	TGTGCCAGCAGCTTAGTGCCTAGCGGGGCGGCAGGCAATGAGCAGTTCTTC	CASSLVPSGAAGNEQFF